A selection of T cell receptor beta chains follows, all from one sample in a study of blood T cell repertoires in COVID-19. Profiling relied on immunoSEQ multiplex PCR, and the TCRdb table lists in-frame clones only, not all of them. Here the sample spans 200,000 to 300,000 clones, about 82% being singletons. Material: PBMCs or T cells enriched from blood (not recorded which). These receptors all come from a woman aged 50 to 60 with acute COVID-19. Each CDR3 is given with its conserved first and last residue. Fields, in order: D gene, J gene, V gene, clone size, CDR3 DNA, CDR3 protein. A D gene is named only where the DNA matches it firmly. Clone size is not always given. Where it is, it says once, few, many or a class for expanded clones.

-	TRBJ2-1	TRBV29-1	-	TGCAGCGTTGGGACTACCTACAATGAGCAGTTCTTC	CSVGTTYNEQFF
-	TRBJ1-2	TRBV2	-	TGTGCCAGCATCATGGCCGATGCTAACTATGGCTACACCTTC	CASIMADANYGYTF
-	TRBJ2-2	TRBV5-1	-	TGCGCCAGCAGCCCGGGGACTCGGGTCGGGGAGCTGTTTTTT	CASSPGTRVGELFF
-	TRBJ1-3	TRBV6-1	-	TGTGCCAGCAGTGAAGGCCAGGGGTTCTCTGGAAACACCATATATTTT	CASSEGQGFSGNTIYF
TRBD1	TRBJ1-2	TRBV27	-	TGTGCCAGCACGGGGGACAGGGGCGCGCCCCTAAGCTACACCTTC	CASTGDRGAPLSYTF
-	TRBJ1-2	TRBV3-1/TRBV3-2	-	TGTGCCAGCAGCCATTCCGGCGGAGCTAACTATGGCTACACCTTC	CASSHSGGANYGYTF
TRBD2	TRBJ2-1	TRBV19	-	TGTGCCAGTAGTATTAGGCGGGAGTGGGCCGATGAGCAGTTCTTC	CASSIRREWADEQFF
-	TRBJ2-7	TRBV10-3	-	TGTGCCATCGCACGGGACTACGAGCAGTACTTC	CAIARDYEQYF
-	TRBJ1-2	TRBV11-2	-	TGTGCCAGCAGCTCAGACCCGAGGAGCTATGGCTACACCTTC	CASSSDPRSYGYTF
-	TRBJ1-6	TRBV9	-	TGTGCCAGCAGCTTCACTCAAGGCACAGACAAGAGCTCCTATAATTCACCCCTCCACTTT	CASSFTQGTDKSSYNSPLHF
TRBD2	TRBJ2-1	TRBV7-9	-	TGTGCCAGCAGCTTAGAGCGTTCTAGCGGGGGGGCCGTGAGGGGTGAGCAGTTCTTC	CASSLERSSGGAVRGEQFF
TRBD1	TRBJ2-7	TRBV4-3	-	TGCGCCAGCAGTCGAAGCCGGGACAGCTCCTACGAGCAGTACTTC	CASSRSRDSSYEQYF
TRBD1	TRBJ1-3	TRBV30	-	TGTGCCTGGAGTTGGACAGGGAAGCGAAACACCATATATTTT	CAWSWTGKRNTIYF
TRBD1	TRBJ1-4	TRBV5-1	-	TGCGCCAGCACCCGGGACAGGCCATCCCCGGGGGAAAAACTGTTTTTT	CASTRDRPSPGEKLFF
-	TRBJ1-1	TRBV7-2	-	TGTGCCAGCAGCGCGAGCACCACCAACACTGAAGCTTTCTTT	CASSASTTNTEAFF
TRBD2	TRBJ2-3	TRBV27	-	TGTGCCAGCAGTTTAACAGCGGGGGGCACAGATACGCAGTATTTT	CASSLTAGGTDTQYF
-	TRBJ2-3	TRBV13	many	TGTGCCAGCAGCTTCAGTGGGGGGGGCGGAGATACGCAGTATTTT	CASSFSGGGGDTQYF
-	TRBJ1-5	TRBV18	-	TGTGCCAGCTCACCATCGGGACATCGGGATCAGCCCCAGCATTTT	CASSPSGHRDQPQHF
-	TRBJ2-3	TRBV12-2	-	TGTGCAAGTCGCGTATTCGGGGGGAGCACAGATACGCAGTATTTT	CASRVFGGSTDTQYF
-	TRBJ1-1	TRBV18	once	TGTGCCAGCTCACCCACAGGGATGAACACTGAAGCTTTCTTT	CASSPTGMNTEAFF
TRBD2	TRBJ2-7	TRBV10-3	-	TGTGCCATCACCGAGGGTAGCGGGGGCTCCTACGAGCAGTACTTC	CAITEGSGGSYEQYF
TRBD1	TRBJ1-6	TRBV5-4	-	TGTGCCAGCAGCACGATGACAGGGTCTAATTCACCCCTCCACTTT	CASSTMTGSNSPLHF
TRBD1	TRBJ1-2	TRBV30	-	TGTGCCTGGAGTGTCGGGACAGGGATATACTATGGCTACACCTTC	CAWSVGTGIYYGYTF
-	TRBJ1-2	TRBV27	-	TGTGCCAGCAGTGCGAGGGACCGTCCCCGGGGGGGCTACACCTTC	CASSARDRPRGGYTF
TRBD1	TRBJ1-3	TRBV20-1	-	TGCAGTGCTAGTCCACTGACAGGGGCTGGAAACACCATATATTTT	CSASPLTGAGNTIYF
-	TRBJ2-4	TRBV5-1	once	TGCGCCAGCACCCCGGCGGTTGGTAGCGGAAACATTCAGTACTTC	CASTPAVGSGNIQYF
-	TRBJ1-6	TRBV7-2	-	TGTGCCAGCAGCTTAGCAGGAGGGAGATACTATAATTCACCCCTCCACTTT	CASSLAGGRYYNSPLHF
-	TRBJ2-7	TRBV10-3	-	TGTGCCATCAGTGACCAACGGAGCACCTACGAGCAGTACTTC	CAISDQRSTYEQYF
-	TRBJ1-1	TRBV19	-	TGTGCCAGTAGTATAGATGGACAGAGCACTGAAGCTTTCTTT	CASSIDGQSTEAFF
-	TRBJ2-7	TRBV10-3	-	TGTGCCATCAGGACAGAATTCTCGCTAAACTTC	CAIRTEFSLNF
TRBD1	TRBJ2-7	TRBV6-6	-	TGTGCCAGCAGCCGGGGGACAGGGATCTACGAGCAGTACTTC	CASSRGTGIYEQYF
-	TRBJ1-2	TRBV9	-	TGTGCCAGCAGCCTCGGACTCATGGGCTATGGCTACACCTTC	CASSLGLMGYGYTF
TRBD1	TRBJ1-1	TRBV9	-	TGTGCCAGCAGCTCTTTAGGACAGGGAAAAGAAGCTGAAGCTTTCTTT	CASSSLGQGKEAEAFF
TRBD2	TRBJ2-5	TRBV27	-	TGTGCCAGCAGTAGAACGGGACTAGCGGGGGTAGAGACCCAGTACTTC	CASSRTGLAGVETQYF
TRBD2	TRBJ2-7	TRBV3-1/TRBV3-2	-	TGTGCCAGCAGTCAGGGCGGGGGGGCGGAAGAGCAGTACTTC	CASSQGGGAEEQYF
-	TRBJ1-1	TRBV12-5	-	TGTGCTAGTGGTCCAGGGACTGGGGAGGATGCTTTCTTT	CASGPGTGEDAFF
TRBD2	TRBJ2-7	TRBV6-2/TRBV6-3	-	TGTGCCAGCAGTTGGACTAGCGGGGAGGCCCCCTACGAGCAGTACTTC	CASSWTSGEAPYEQYF
TRBD2	TRBJ2-5	TRBV3-1/TRBV3-2	-	TGTGCCAGCAGCTGGACTAGCGGGGGAGAGACCCAGTACTTC	CASSWTSGGETQYF
-	TRBJ2-1	TRBV18	-	TGTGCCAGCTCACCACAGGAACAGTCCATAGATAATGAGCAGTTCTTC	CASSPQEQSIDNEQFF
-	TRBJ1-5	TRBV5-1	-	TGCGCCAGCAGCTTAGGAGGTGTGGGCAATCAGCCCCAGCATTTT	CASSLGGVGNQPQHF
TRBD1	TRBJ1-2	TRBV7-8	-	TGTGCCAGCAGCACCAGGACAGGGGGTGGCTACACCTTC	CASSTRTGGGYTF
TRBD1	TRBJ2-1	TRBV7-3	-	TGTGCCAGCAGCTTGGGACAGGGACCCAATGAGCAGTTCTTC	CASSLGQGPNEQFF
-	TRBJ2-3	TRBV25-1	-	TGTGCCAGCAGCCCCAGGGAAACAGATACGCAGTATTTT	CASSPRETDTQYF
TRBD1	TRBJ1-5	TRBV27	-	TGTGCCAGCAGGGGCACAGGGGCTAATCAGCCCCAGCATTTT	CASRGTGANQPQHF
TRBD1	TRBJ2-3	TRBV4-2	-	TGTGCCAGCAGCCAGAGGGACAGGGGAACAGATACGCAGTATTTT	CASSQRDRGTDTQYF
-	TRBJ1-1	TRBV5-1	-	TGCGCCAGCAGCTTGGTCCGGGACACGATTAGCACTGAAGCTTTCTTT	CASSLVRDTISTEAFF
TRBD1	TRBJ1-5	TRBV19	-	TGTGCCAGTAGTATGGGGGGACAGGGGGTCAATAGCAATCAGCCCCAGCATTTT	CASSMGGQGVNSNQPQHF
-	TRBJ1-6	TRBV6-1	-	TGTGCCAGCAGTGAAGTTTCGAGGAGTTCACCCCTCCACTTT	CASSEVSRSSPLHF
TRBD1	TRBJ1-2	TRBV27	-	TGTGCCAGCAGTCCTTGGGACAGGGTTAACTATGGCTACACCTTC	CASSPWDRVNYGYTF
-	TRBJ1-1	TRBV19	few	TGTGCCACGGACGACAGGATGAACACTGAAGCTTTCTTT	CATDDRMNTEAFF
TRBD2	TRBJ2-7	TRBV5-1	-	TGCGCCAGCAGCTTTCGGACTAGCGGGGGGCCACCCTACGAGCAGTACTTC	CASSFRTSGGPPYEQYF
-	TRBJ2-2	TRBV4-1	-	TGCGCCAGCAGCCAGGCCCTAGGCCTCGCGAACACCGGGGAGCTGTTTTTT	CASSQALGLANTGELFF
TRBD1	TRBJ1-2	TRBV7-2	-	TGTGCCAGCAGCTCCGGGACAGGGTTACGATATGGCTACACCTTC	CASSSGTGLRYGYTF
-	TRBJ1-5	TRBV6-2/TRBV6-3	-	TGTGCCAGCAGCAACCCCTTTTTGGAGGGGAACCAGCCCCAGCATTTT	CASSNPFLEGNQPQHF
TRBD1	TRBJ1-5	TRBV9	-	TGTGCCAGCAGCGTATTGGGACAGCCCCATCAGCCCCAGCATTTT	CASSVLGQPHQPQHF
-	TRBJ1-5	TRBV10-3	-	TGTGCCATCAGTGAGGACAGAAACCAGCCCCAGCATTTT	CAISEDRNQPQHF
-	TRBJ2-7	TRBV4-3	few	TGCGCCAGCAGCCAAGAGTTGATTTACAGATCCTACGAGCAGTACTTC	CASSQELIYRSYEQYF
-	TRBJ1-1	TRBV2	-	TGTGCCAGCAGTACCGGGACAACGAACACTGAAGCTTTCTTT	CASSTGTTNTEAFF
TRBD1	TRBJ2-1	TRBV7-8	few	TGTGCCAGCAGCTTAGAGACAGGGGGCAATGAGCAGTTCTTC	CASSLETGGNEQFF
TRBD2	TRBJ2-2	TRBV4-3	-	TGCGCCAGCAGCCAAGTAACTAGCGGGGCGAACACCGGGGAGCTGTTTTTT	CASSQVTSGANTGELFF